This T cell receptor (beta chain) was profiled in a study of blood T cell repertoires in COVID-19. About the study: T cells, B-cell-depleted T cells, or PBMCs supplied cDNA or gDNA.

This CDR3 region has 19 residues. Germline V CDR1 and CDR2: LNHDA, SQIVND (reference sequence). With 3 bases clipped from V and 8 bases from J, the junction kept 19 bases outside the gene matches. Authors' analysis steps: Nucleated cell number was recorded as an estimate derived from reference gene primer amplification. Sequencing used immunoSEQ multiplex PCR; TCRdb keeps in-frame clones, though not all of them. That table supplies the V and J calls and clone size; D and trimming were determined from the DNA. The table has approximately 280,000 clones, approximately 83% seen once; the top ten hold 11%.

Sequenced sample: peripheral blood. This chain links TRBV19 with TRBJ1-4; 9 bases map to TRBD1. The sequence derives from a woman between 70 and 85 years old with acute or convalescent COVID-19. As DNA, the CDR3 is TGTGCCAGTAGTATTTCTTGGTGGGGACAGGGCTTGGAAAGGGAAAAACTGTTTTTT. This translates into CASSISWWGQGLEREKLFF.